This T cell receptor beta chain derives from a study of human T cells and chemical hapten exposure. Overall study context: Patch tests containing 0.01% DPC, applied to the upper back, were read at 6 days.

This clonotype was seen more than once but under ten times. TCRdb reanalysed the RACE reads using MiXCR and keeps one entry per CDR3 protein. The sample has 40,000 to 65,000 distinct CDR3 sequences, approximately 9.9% seen once. The CDR3 runs to 14 residues. Germline CDR1 and CDR2: SGHVS and FQNEAQ. The ends were cut back, 5 bases at V and 0 bases at J, with 10 bases in the middle. Sample time point: patch test 1, 2 weeks after DPC sensitization. Treatment meaning: therapeutic diphenylcyclopropenone sensitization with weekly scalp DPC. The authors extracted total RNA from unfractionated whole blood. Phlebotomy was performed prior to application of every patch test.

Specimen: whole blood, collected in connection with sensitization to the hapten diphenylcyclopropenone (DPC). This clonotype was sampled from a woman aged 40 to 50 with alopecia areata. Some clones in this sample may be carry-over from other donors' samples. This chain links TRBV7-8 with TRBJ1-1; D unresolved. The CDR3 sequence: CASSPGPMNTEAFF. The CDR3 DNA follows: TGTGCCAGCAGCCCTGGGCCCATGAACACTGAAGCTTTCTTT.